This T cell receptor beta chain is from a study of blood T cell repertoires in COVID-19. Overall study context: The origin of the acute and convalescent COVID-19 samples was the United States, Italy and Spain. The analysed material was cDNA or gDNA that came from T cells, B-cell-depleted T cells, or PBMCs.

Trimming removed 1 base from V and 2 bases from J, with 18 bases in between. In germline, CDR1 is SGHAT, CDR2 FQNNGV. The CDR3 runs 18 residues. In the source study's methods: Amplification from reference gene primers served as the basis for estimated nucleated cell counts. The data were produced by immunoSEQ multiplex PCR, yet TCRdb's version contains in-frame clones alone and is incomplete. The V and J calls and clone size are taken from that table; D and trimming were inferred from the DNA. The sample records some 180,000 clones, approximately 88% being singletons. Recruited during active infection, patients (from Seattle) were subsequently followed longitudinally.

The rearrangement joins TRBV11-2 to TRBJ1-5; maybe TRBD1 (5 bases). This clonotype was obtained from a woman between 40 and 55 years old with COVID-19, enrolled during active disease. The sequenced sample was peripheral blood. The CDR3 DNA is TGTGCCAGCAGCTTAGTCCCCTCCTCGGGGGTAGGCAATCAGCCCCAGCATTTT. This gives the protein CASSLVPSSGVGNQPQHF. Full variable domain (missing parts from reference TRBV11-2 and TRBJ1-5): EAGVAQSPRYKIIEKRQSVAFWCNPISGHATLYWYQQILGQGPKLLIQFQNNGVVDDSQLPKDRFSAERLKGVDSTLKIQPAKLEDSAVYLCASSLVPSSGVGNQPQHFGDGTRLSIL.